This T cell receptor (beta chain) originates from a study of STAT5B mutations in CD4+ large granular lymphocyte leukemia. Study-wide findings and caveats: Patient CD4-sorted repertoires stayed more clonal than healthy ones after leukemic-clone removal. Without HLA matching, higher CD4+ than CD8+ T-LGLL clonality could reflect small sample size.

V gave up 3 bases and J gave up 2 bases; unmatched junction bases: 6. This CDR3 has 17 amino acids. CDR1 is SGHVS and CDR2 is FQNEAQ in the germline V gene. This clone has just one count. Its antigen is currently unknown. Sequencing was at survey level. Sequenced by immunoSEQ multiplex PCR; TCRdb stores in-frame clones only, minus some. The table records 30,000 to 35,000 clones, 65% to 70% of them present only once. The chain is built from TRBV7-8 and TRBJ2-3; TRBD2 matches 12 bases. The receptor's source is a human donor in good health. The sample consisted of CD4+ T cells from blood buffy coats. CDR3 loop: CASSLRLAGEITDTQYF. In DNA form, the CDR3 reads TGTGCCAGCAGCTTGAGACTAGCGGGGGAGATCACAGATACGCAGTATTTT.